This T cell receptor (beta chain) emerged from a study of control samples from healthy donors and cancer patients. The CDR3 totals 16 residues. Germline V gives CDR1 LNHDA, CDR2 SQIVND (reference sequence). Trimming took 5 bases from V and 2 from J; bases not matched to a gene: 9. TCRdb's copy holds only in-frame clones and misses some; the assay was immunoSEQ multiplex PCR. The sample consists of about 110,000 clones, just under 85% of them appearing once. The chain links TRBV19 to TRBJ2-7, with 10 bases lining up with TRBD2. The sequence derives from a man between 18 and 29 years old in good health. The specimen sequenced was blood. CDR3 sequence reads: CASSLKAGGSPYEQYV. CDR3 DNA sequence: TGTGCCAGTAGTCTCAAAGCGGGGGGGAGTCCCTACGAGCAGTACGTC.